The 28 T cell receptor beta chains listed next were all sequenced from one sample in a study of T cell responses to AZD1222 COVID-19 vaccine. Sequencing was performed with immunoSEQ multiplex PCR; in TCRdb, only in-frame clones are kept and a portion is missing. The sample records some 120,000 clones, roughly 87% being singletons. The input for sequencing was peripheral blood, taken on day 0 of AZD1222 vaccination. The receptors were gathered from an adult in good health.

The chain uses TRBV28 and TRBJ2-1; D is unresolved. Looked up from germline, CDR1 is MDHEN and CDR2 is SYDVKM. This CDR3 has 14 amino acids. V gave up 8 bases and J gave up 7 bases, with 18 bases separating them. CDR3 nucleotide sequence: TGTGCCAGCCGGATGGGAAGGGTACAGAATGAGCAGTTCTTC. As protein: CASRMGRVQNEQFF.

The rearrangement links TRBV19 to TRBJ1-2, with TRBD1 matching 8 bases. The trim removed 7 bases at V and 7 bases at J, leaving 5 bases unmatched. The CDR3 sequence is 12 residues long. CDR1 is LNHDA and CDR2 is SQIVND in the germline V gene (reference sequence). CDR3 sequence reads: CASTDRESGYTF. The CDR3 bases are TGTGCCAGTACGGACAGGGAGAGTGGCTACACCTTC.

V is TRBV27 and J is TRBJ1-2, with a tentative D call TRBD1 (6 bases). The length of the CDR3 is 15 residues. With 3 bases removed from V and 8 bases from J, the gap between germline ends came to 19 bases. Looked up from germline, CDR1 is MNHEY and CDR2 is SMNVEV (reference sequence). CDR3: CASSFQGTGRGGYTF. As DNA, the CDR3 is TGTGCCAGCAGTTTTCAGGGGACGGGGAGAGGAGGCTACACCTTC.

The J gene is TRBJ2-2, the V gene TRBV28, with D possibly matching TRBD2 (6 bases). Germline assignment: CDR1 MDHEN and CDR2 SYDVKM. The CDR3 has 12 residues. The DNA of the CDR3 is TGTGCGACGCGGGGGAACACCGGGGAGCTGTTTTTT. It codes for CATRGNTGELFF.

J is TRBJ2-6 and V is TRBV11-2, with D unclear. Deletions cut 5 bases from V and 0 bases from J, with 14 bases between. Germline CDR1 SGHAT, CDR2 FQNNGV. This CDR3 has 17 residues. The CDR3 nucleotides are TGTGCCAGCAGCGTTTTAGACGCATACTCTGGGGCCAACGTCCTGACTTTC. This encodes CASSVLDAYSGANVLTF.

V usage is TRBV5-6 and J usage is TRBJ1-3; D remains ambiguous. CDR1 is SGHDT, CDR2 YYEEEE, per germline. V lost 1 base and J lost 0, with 11 bases in between. The CDR3 runs to 16 residues. The CDR3 bases are TGTGCCAGCAGCTTGTCGGTAACGAGCTCTGGAAACACCATATATTTT. Translated, it gives CASSLSVTSSGNTIYF. Filled out from reference TRBV5-6 and TRBJ1-3, the complete variable domain reads DAGVTQSPTHLIKTRGQQVTLRCSPKSGHDTVSWYQQALGQGPQFIFQYYEEEERQRGNFPDRFSGHQFPNYSSELNVNALLLGDSALYLCASSLSVTSSGNTIYFGEGSWLTVV.

The rearrangement links TRBV7-2 to TRBJ1-5, with 8 bases that match TRBD1. The J segment lost 6 bases and the V segment lost 5 bases, leaving 9 bases of the junction unmatched. The germline V gene has CDR1 SGHTA and CDR2 FQGNSA. The CDR3 is 15 residues long. Here the CDR3 DNA reads TGTGCCAGCAGCCGCTCGGCAGGGGGCTTTCAGCCCCAGCATTTT. Encoded protein: CASSRSAGGFQPQHF.

V is TRBV7-9 and J is TRBJ1-2; TRBD1 agrees at 7 bases. The ends lost 4 bases at V and 3 bases at J; junction bases unmatched: 2. Germline values: CDR1 SEHNR, CDR2 FQNEAQ (reference sequence). The CDR3 length is 13 residues. This CDR3 is CASSSTGHYGYTF. The CDR3 nucleotides are TGTGCCAGCAGCTCGACAGGGCACTATGGCTACACCTTC.

The chain links TRBV30 to TRBJ1-2, with 11 bases fitting TRBD1. The V gene end was trimmed by 3 bases and the J gene end by 7 bases; junction bases not matched to a gene: 10. The CDR3 contains 15 residues. CDR1 is GTSNPN and CDR2 is SVGIG in the germline V gene (reference sequence). The CDR3 DNA is TGTGCCTGGAGCCTAAGGTTCGGGACAGGGGGTGGCTACACCTTC. Translation: CAWSLRFGTGGGYTF.

The sample holds one count of this clone. The J gene is TRBJ2-1, the V gene TRBV7-3; D not resolved. The CDR3 sequence is 14 residues long. Deletions cut 2 bases from V and 4 bases from J, with 9 bases between. Looked up from germline, CDR1 is SGHTA and CDR2 is FQGTGA. The chain's CDR3 is CASSLAGEYNEQFF. CDR3 DNA: TGTGCCAGCAGCTTAGCAGGCGAATACAATGAGCAGTTCTTC.

This sequence joins TRBV2 and TRBJ2-2; 9 positions agree with TRBD2. Germline CDR1 reads SNHLY; CDR2 reads FYNNEI. The CDR3 is made up of 14 amino acids. With V trimmed by 6 bases and J by 4 bases, 3 bases remained unmatched. The CDR3, as DNA: TGTGCCAGCAGGGGGACTAGCAGCACCGGGGAGCTGTTTTTT. This translates into CASRGTSSTGELFF.

The chain joins TRBV28 to TRBJ1-4; D is possibly TRBD1 (5 bases). Trimming stripped 4 bases from V and 7 bases from J, with 19 bases between. CDR1 is MDHEN and CDR2 is SYDVKM in the germline V gene. The CDR3 covers 16 residues. CDR3 region: CASSSGRWGWSEKLFF. DNA for the CDR3: TGTGCCAGCAGTTCCGGGCGCTGGGGGTGGAGTGAAAAACTGTTTTTT. The full variable domain, in which reference TRBV28 and TRBJ1-4 provide the parts outside the CDR3, is DVKVTQSSRYLVKRTGEKVFLECVQDMDHENMFWYRQDPGLGLRLIYFSYDVKMKEKGDIPEGYSVSREKKERFSLILESASTNQTSMYLCASSSGRWGWSEKLFFGSGTQLSVL.

The CDR3 DNA follows: TGTGCCATCAGTACTAGCGGGGTCGACTACGAGCAGTACTTC. It codes for CAISTSGVDYEQYF. J is TRBJ2-7 and V is TRBV10-3; 10 bases map to TRBD2. Looked up from germline, CDR1 is ENHRY and CDR2 is SYGVKD. J lost 3 bases, V lost 5 bases, and 4 bases had no gene match. The CDR3 is 14 residues long.

The chain recombines TRBV2 with TRBJ2-3, with D possibly TRBD2 on 6 matching bases. The germline V gene encodes CDR1 SNHLY and CDR2 FYNNEI. This CDR3 region has 11 residues. The ends were cut back, 6 bases at V and 8 bases at J, with 9 bases in the middle. CDR3 protein: CASREGGTQYF. The CDR3 region has the DNA TGTGCCAGCAGGGAGGGCGGTACGCAGTATTTT.

The J gene is TRBJ1-5, the V gene TRBV11-2; the D is unclear. Germline loops: CDR1 SGHAT, CDR2 FQNNGV. The CDR3 loop spans 14 amino acids. V was clipped by 1 base and J by 1 base, with 5 bases between them. The CDR3 sequence is CASSLAPSNQPQHF. In DNA, the CDR3 is TGTGCCAGCAGCTTAGCCCCAAGCAATCAGCCCCAGCATTTT.

V and J are TRBV5-1 and TRBJ2-7; either TRBD1 or TRBD2 may fit D (5 bases each). The CDR3 is 14 amino acids. With 0 bases removed from V and 5 bases from J, the gap between germline ends came to 12 bases. Germline V lookup: CDR1 SGHRS, CDR2 YFSETQ. The CDR3 DNA reads TGCGCCAGCAGCTTGGCCCCAGGGCGGGACGAGCAGTACTTC. This encodes CASSLAPGRDEQYF.

This chain joins TRBV5-1 and TRBJ2-7, with 7 bases lining up with TRBD1. The germline V gene has CDR1 SGHRS and CDR2 YFSETQ. The CDR3 spans 16 residues. Trimming at V came to 4 bases and at J to 4 bases, leaving 14 bases not matched to a gene. The CDR3 protein is CASSVGLGGVTYEQYF. The CDR3 coding sequence is TGCGCCAGCAGCGTCGGGCTAGGGGGCGTGACGTACGAGCAGTACTTC.

V is TRBV7-9 and J is TRBJ2-5; D is uncertain. Trimming removed 4 bases from V and 5 bases from J, with 26 bases in between. Germline V gene sequence: CDR1 SEHNR, CDR2 FQNEAQ (reference sequence). The CDR3 consists of 18 residues. The CDR3: CASSYTSLVLSGSETQYF. Written as DNA, the CDR3 is TGTGCCAGCAGCTATACGAGTTTGGTCCTTTCCGGGTCGGAGACCCAGTACTTC.

The V and J genes are TRBV4-1 and TRBJ2-7; D remains unclear. Germline CDR1 reads MGHRA; CDR2 reads YSYEKL. V was shortened by 5 bases and J by 3 bases, with 14 bases between the two germline ends. This CDR3 contains 14 residues. CDR3: CASSSRYEDYEQYF. The CDR3, as DNA: TGCGCCAGCAGCTCAAGGTACGAGGACTACGAGCAGTACTTC.

This chain uses TRBV11-1 with TRBJ1-6; 10 bases line up with TRBD1. The V gene's germline CDR1 is SGHAT and CDR2 FQDESV (reference sequence). V lost 5 bases, J lost 6 bases, and 7 bases stayed unmatched. The CDR3 covers 16 residues. CDR3 in DNA: TGTGCCAGCAGCCCGGACAGGGGGAGAGTTAATTCACCCCTCCACTTT. Translated: CASSPDRGRVNSPLHF.

This clone showed up just once. The chain links TRBV19 to TRBJ1-2; 7 bases map to TRBD1. The J segment lost 2 bases and the V segment lost 5 bases, leaving 8 bases of the junction unmatched. The CDR3 runs 15 residues. Germline loops: CDR1 LNHDA, CDR2 SQIVND (reference sequence). The CDR3 region has the DNA TGTGCCAGTAGTTTTCCCGGGACAGTAAACTATGGCTACACCTTC. Its protein product is CASSFPGTVNYGYTF. Using reference TRBV19 and TRBJ1-2 for the parts outside the CDR3, the full variable domain is DGGITQSPKYLFRKEGQNVTLSCEQNLNHDAMYWYRQDPGQGLRLIYYSQIVNDFQKGDIAEGYSVSREKKESFPLTVTSAQKNPTAFYLCASSFPGTVNYGYTFGSGTRLTVV.

The chain recombines TRBV19 with TRBJ1-6; 7 bases align to TRBD1. The V gene's germline CDR1 is LNHDA and CDR2 SQIVND (reference sequence). CDR3 length: 17 residues. V dropped 6 bases and J dropped 3; count of bases not matched to a gene: 11. The CDR3 DNA follows: TGTGCCAGTAGAACAGGGGCCTTCGACGGCTATAATTCACCCCTCCACTTT. Translation: CASRTGAFDGYNSPLHF.

This clone was recorded once. The chain recombines TRBV5-1 with TRBJ1-6, with D possibly TRBD1 on 5 matching bases. The CDR3 extends over 14 amino acids. Germline V gene lookup returns CDR1 SGHRS and CDR2 YFSETQ. Trimming took 5 bases from V and 7 from J, leaving 13 bases between them. The CDR3 DNA reads TGCGCCAGCAGGGGGGACGGAAAGAATTCACCCCTCCACTTT. Translated: CASRGDGKNSPLHF.

The table lists this clone with a few counts. The chain is built from TRBV9 and TRBJ1-1; perhaps TRBD1 as D (6 bases). Between the trimmed V and J ends, which lost 2 bases and 4 bases, there was a span of 15 bases. Germline-derived CDR1 and CDR2 are SGDLS and YYNGEE. CDR3 length: 15 amino acids. This chain's CDR3 is CASSVSYRAGTEAFF. The CDR3 DNA reads as TGTGCCAGCAGCGTCTCGTACAGGGCGGGCACTGAAGCTTTCTTT.

This clone was counted a single time. The J gene is TRBJ1-2, the V gene TRBV9, with D unresolved. This CDR3 spans 14 amino acids. V was cut by 0 bases and J by 2 bases, with 8 bases left in between. Germline V lookup: CDR1 SGDLS, CDR2 YYNGEE. CDR3 in DNA: TGTGCCAGCAGCGTAGATTTCGGCAACTATGGCTACACCTTC. It is translated as CASSVDFGNYGYTF.

This sequence joins TRBV6-5 and TRBJ1-1; possibly TRBD1 for D (6 bases). The CDR3 totals 15 residues. Per the germline V gene, CDR1 is MNHEY and CDR2 is SVGAGI. V was pared by 5 bases and J by 1 base, with 14 bases between. The CDR3: CASSPEDSPNTEAFF. CDR3 DNA: TGTGCCAGCAGTCCCGAGGACAGCCCGAACACTGAAGCTTTCTTT.

CDR3 nucleotide sequence: TGTGCCTGGAGTCAGGGATATGGCTACACCTTC. Translation: CAWSQGYGYTF. V usage is TRBV30 and J usage is TRBJ1-2; possible D gene TRBD1, 5 bases. Germline V lookup: CDR1 GTSNPN, CDR2 SVGIG (reference sequence). CDR3 size: 11 residues. Trimming pared 2 bases from V and 5 bases from J, leaving 6 bases between.

The CDR3 here is CASGGGTEAFF. The CDR3 nucleotides read TGTGCCAGCGGGGGGGGGACTGAAGCTTTCTTT. The V gene is TRBV25-1, the J gene TRBJ1-1; maybe TRBD1 (5 bases). Deletions cut 8 bases from V and 5 bases from J, with 9 bases between. Germline V gene data show CDR1 as MGHDK and CDR2 as SYGVNS. The CDR3 is made up of 11 amino acids.